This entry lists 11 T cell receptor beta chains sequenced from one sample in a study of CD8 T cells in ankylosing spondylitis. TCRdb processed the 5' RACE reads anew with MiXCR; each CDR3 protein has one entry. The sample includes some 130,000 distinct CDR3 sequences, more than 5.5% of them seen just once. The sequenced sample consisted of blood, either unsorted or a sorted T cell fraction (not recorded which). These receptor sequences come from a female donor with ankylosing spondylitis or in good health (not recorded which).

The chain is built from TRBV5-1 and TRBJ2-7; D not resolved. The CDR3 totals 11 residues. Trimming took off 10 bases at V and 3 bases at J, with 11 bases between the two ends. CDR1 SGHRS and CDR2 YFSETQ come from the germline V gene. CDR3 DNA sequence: TGCGCCCCTGCTCGGGTCTACGAGCAGTACTTC. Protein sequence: CAPARVYEQYF.

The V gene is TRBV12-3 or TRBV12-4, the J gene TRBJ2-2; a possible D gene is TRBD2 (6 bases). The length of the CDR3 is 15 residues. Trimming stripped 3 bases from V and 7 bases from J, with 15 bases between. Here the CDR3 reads CASSFVSSAGGELFF. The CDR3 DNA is TGTGCCAGCAGTTTTGTGTCTAGCGCTGGCGGGGAGCTGTTTTTT.

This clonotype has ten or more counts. The CDR3 protein is CSASRGGYTGELFF. The CDR3 nucleotides are TGCAGTGCTAGTCGGGGGGGGTACACCGGGGAGCTGTTTTTT. The chain recombines TRBV20-1 with TRBJ2-2, with 8 bases identical to TRBD2. With V trimmed by 3 bases and J by 3 bases, 3 bases remained unmatched. Germline CDR1 and CDR2: DFQATT and SNEGSKA (reference sequence). The CDR3 has 14 amino acids.

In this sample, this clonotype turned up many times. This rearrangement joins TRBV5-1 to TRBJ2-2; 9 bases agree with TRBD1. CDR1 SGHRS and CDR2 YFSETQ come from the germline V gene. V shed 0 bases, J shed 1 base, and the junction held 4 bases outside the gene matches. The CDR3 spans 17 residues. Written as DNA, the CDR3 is TGCGCCAGCAGCTTGGACGGACAGGGGAAGAACACCGGGGAGCTGTTTTTT. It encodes CASSLDGQGKNTGELFF.

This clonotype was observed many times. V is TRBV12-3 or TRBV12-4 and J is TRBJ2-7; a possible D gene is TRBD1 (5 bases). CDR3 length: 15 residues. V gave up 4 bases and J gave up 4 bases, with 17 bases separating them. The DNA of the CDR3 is TGTGCCAGCAGTTCGGGTCTATTGGGGCTTTACGAGCAGTACTTC. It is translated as CASSSGLLGLYEQYF.

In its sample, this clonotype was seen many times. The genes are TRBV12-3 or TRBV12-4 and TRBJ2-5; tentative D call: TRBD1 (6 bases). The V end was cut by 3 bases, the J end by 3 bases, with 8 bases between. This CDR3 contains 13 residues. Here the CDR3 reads CASSFRGEETQYF. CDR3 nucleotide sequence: TGTGCCAGCAGTTTCAGGGGAGAAGAGACCCAGTACTTC.

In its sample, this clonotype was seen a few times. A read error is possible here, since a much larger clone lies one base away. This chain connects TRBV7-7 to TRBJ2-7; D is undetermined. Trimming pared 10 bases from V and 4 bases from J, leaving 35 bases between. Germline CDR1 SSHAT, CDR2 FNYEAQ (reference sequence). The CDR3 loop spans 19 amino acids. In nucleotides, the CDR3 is TGTGCCATCAGTACTTACATCGGGCCTACGGATAATACCAGGTACGAGCAGTACTTC. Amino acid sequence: CAISTYIGPTDNTRYEQYF. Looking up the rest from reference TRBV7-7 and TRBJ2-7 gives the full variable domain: GAGVSQSPRYKVTKRGQDVTLRCDPISSHATLYWYQQALGQGPEFLTYFNYEAQPDKSGLPSDRFSAERPEGSISTLTIQRTEQRDSAMYRCAISTYIGPTDNTRYEQYFGPGTRLTVT.

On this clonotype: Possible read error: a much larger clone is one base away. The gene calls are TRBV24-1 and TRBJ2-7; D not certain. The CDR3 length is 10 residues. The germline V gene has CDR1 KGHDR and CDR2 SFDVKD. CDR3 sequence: CAASGYEQYF. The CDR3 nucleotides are TGTGCCGCCAGTGGCTACGAGCAGTACTTC.

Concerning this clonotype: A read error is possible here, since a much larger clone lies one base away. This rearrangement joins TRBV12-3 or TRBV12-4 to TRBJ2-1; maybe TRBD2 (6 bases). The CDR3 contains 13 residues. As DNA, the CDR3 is TGTGCCGGCAGACCCGGGGGAATCGATGAGCAGTTCTTC. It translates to CAGRPGGIDEQFF.

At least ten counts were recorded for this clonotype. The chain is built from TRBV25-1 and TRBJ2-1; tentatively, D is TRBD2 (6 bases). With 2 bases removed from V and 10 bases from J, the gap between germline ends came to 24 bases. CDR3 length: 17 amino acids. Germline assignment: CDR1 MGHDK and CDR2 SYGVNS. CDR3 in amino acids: CASSESSPGLSKIEQFF. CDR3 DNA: TGTGCCAGCAGTGAAAGTTCTCCGGGACTCTCCAAAATAGAGCAGTTCTTC. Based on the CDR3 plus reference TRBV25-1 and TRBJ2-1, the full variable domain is EADIYQTPRYLVIGTGKKITLECSQTMGHDKMYWYQQDPGMELHLIHYSYGVNSTEKGDLSSESTVSRIRTEHFPLTLESARPSHTSQYLCASSESSPGLSKIEQFFGPGTRLTVL.

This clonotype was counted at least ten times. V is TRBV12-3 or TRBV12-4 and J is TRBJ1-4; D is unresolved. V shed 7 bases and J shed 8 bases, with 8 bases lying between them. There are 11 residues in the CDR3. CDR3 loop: CASTAEEKLFF. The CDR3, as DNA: TGTGCCAGCACCGCGGAGGAAAAACTGTTTTTT.